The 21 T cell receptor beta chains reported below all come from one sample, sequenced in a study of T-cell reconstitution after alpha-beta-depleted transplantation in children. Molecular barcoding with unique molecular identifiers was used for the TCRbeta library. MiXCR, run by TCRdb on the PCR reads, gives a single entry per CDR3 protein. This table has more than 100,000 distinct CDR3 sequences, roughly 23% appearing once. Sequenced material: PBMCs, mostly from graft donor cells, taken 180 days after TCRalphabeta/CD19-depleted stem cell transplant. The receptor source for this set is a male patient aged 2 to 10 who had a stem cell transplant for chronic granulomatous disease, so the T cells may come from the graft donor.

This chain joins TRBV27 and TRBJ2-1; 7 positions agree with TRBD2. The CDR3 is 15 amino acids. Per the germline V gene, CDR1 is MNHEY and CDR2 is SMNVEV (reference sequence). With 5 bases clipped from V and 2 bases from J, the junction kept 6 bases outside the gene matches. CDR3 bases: TGTGCCAGCAGTCCCCTAGCGGATACCTACAATGAGCAGTTCTTC. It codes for CASSPLADTYNEQFF.

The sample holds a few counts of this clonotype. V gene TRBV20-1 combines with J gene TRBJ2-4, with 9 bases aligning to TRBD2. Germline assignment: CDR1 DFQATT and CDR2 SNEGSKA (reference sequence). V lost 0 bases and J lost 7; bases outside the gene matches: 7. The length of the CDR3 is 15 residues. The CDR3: CSARDPKTSGNIQYF. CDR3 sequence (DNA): TGCAGTGCTAGAGATCCTAAGACTAGCGGTAACATTCAGTACTTC.

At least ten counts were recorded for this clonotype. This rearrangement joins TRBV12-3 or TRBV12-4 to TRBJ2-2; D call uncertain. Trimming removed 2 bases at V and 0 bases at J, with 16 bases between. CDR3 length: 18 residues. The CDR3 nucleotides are TGTGCCAGCAGTTTATTTAGATCACACGTCGCGAACACCGGGGAGCTGTTTTTT. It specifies CASSLFRSHVANTGELFF.

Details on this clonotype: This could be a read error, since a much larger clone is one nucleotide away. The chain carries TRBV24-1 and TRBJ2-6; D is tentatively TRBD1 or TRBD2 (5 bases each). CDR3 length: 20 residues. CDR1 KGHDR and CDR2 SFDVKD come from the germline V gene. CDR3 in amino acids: CATSDLSRDVGFSGANGLTF. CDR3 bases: TGTGCCACCAGTGATTTGTCCCGGGACGTAGGCTTCTCTGGGGCCAACGGCCTGACTTTC.

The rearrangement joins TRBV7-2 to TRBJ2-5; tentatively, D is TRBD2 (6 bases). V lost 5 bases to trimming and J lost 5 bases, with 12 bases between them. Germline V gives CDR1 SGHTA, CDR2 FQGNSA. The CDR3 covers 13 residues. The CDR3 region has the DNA TGTGCCAGCAGCCGAAGACTAGTTGAGACCCAGTACTTC. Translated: CASSRRLVETQYF. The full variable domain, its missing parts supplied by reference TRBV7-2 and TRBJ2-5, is GAGVSQSPSNKVTEKGKDVELRCDPISGHTALYWYRQSLGQGLEFLIYFQGNSAPDKSGLPSDRFSAERTGGSVSTLTIQRTQQEDSAVYLCASSRRLVETQYFGPGTRLLVL.

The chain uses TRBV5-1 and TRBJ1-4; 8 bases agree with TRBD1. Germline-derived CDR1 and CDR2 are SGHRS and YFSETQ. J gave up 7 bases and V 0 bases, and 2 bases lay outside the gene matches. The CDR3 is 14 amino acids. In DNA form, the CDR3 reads TGCGCCAGCAGCTTGGCCGGGACAGGTGAAAAACTGTTTTTT. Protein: CASSLAGTGEKLFF.

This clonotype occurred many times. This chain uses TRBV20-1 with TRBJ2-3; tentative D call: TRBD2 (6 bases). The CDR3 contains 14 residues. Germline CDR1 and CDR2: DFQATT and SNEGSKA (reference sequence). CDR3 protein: CAYRTTVTADTQYF. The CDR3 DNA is TGCGCCTACCGGACTACCGTGACGGCAGATACGCAGTATTTT.

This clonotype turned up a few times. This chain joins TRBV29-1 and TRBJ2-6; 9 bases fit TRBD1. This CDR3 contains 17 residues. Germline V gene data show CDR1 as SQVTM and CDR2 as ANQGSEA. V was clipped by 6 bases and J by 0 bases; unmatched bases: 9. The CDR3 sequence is CSVIQGAQNSGANVLTF. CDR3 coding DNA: TGCAGCGTGATACAGGGGGCCCAAAACTCTGGGGCCAACGTCCTGACTTTC.

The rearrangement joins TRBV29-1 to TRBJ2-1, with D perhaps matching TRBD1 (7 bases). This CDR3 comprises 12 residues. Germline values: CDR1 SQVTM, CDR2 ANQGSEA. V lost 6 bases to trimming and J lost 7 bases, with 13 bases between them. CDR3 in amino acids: CSVEGAGNEQFF. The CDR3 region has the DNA TGCAGCGTGGAGGGGGCAGGGAATGAGCAGTTCTTC.

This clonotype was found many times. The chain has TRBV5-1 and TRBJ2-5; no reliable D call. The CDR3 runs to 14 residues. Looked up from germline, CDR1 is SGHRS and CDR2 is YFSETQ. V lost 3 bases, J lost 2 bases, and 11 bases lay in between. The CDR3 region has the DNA TGCGCCAGCAGCTCTGGTGGGCGACAAGAGACCCAGTACTTC. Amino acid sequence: CASSSGGRQETQYF. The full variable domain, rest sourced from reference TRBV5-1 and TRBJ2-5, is KAGVTQTPRYLIKTRGQQVTLSCSPISGHRSVSWYQQTPGQGLQFLFEYFSETQRNKGNFPGRFSGRQFSNSRSEMNVSTLELGDSALYLCASSSGGRQETQYFGPGTRLLVL.

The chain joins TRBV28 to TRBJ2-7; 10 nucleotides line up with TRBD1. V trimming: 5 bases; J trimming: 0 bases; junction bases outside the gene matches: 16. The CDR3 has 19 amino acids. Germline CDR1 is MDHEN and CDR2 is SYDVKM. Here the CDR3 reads CASSPRKPGTGATSYEQYF. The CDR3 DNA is TGTGCCAGCAGTCCACGCAAACCAGGGACAGGGGCAACCTCCTACGAGCAGTACTTC.

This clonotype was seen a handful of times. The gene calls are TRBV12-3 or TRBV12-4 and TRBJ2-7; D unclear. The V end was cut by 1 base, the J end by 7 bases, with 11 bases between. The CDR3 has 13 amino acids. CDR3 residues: CASSLVPAWEQYF. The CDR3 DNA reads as TGTGCCAGCAGTTTAGTTCCGGCTTGGGAGCAGTACTTC.

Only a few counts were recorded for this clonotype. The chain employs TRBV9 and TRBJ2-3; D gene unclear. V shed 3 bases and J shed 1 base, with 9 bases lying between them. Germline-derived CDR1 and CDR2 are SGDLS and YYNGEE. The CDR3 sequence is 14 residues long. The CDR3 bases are TGTGCCAGCAGCGCAATCCAGGGCACAGATACGCAGTATTTT. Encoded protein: CASSAIQGTDTQYF. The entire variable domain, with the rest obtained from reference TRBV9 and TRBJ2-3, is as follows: DSGVTQTPKHLITATGQRVTLRCSPRSGDLSVYWYQQSLDQGLQFLIQYYNGEERAKGNILERFSAQQFPDLHSELNLSSLELGDSALYFCASSAIQGTDTQYFGPGTRLTVL.

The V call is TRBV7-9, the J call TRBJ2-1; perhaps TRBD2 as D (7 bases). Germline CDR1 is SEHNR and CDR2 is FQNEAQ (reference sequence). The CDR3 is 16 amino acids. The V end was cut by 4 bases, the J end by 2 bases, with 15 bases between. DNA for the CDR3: TGTGCCAGCAGCTACTTTTCGGGGGGCCCCTACAATGAGCAGTTCTTC. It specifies CASSYFSGGPYNEQFF.

In DNA, the CDR3 is TGCAGTGCTAGAGAACCGGGACTAGTTCGGAATGAGCAGTTCTTC. This translates into CSAREPGLVRNEQFF. The rearrangement links TRBV20-1 to TRBJ2-1, with 8 bases lining up with TRBD2. The CDR3 spans 15 residues. Germline lookup yields CDR1 DFQATT and CDR2 SNEGSKA (reference sequence). After removal of 0 bases from V and 7 bases from J, the junction contained 8 bases not matched to a gene.

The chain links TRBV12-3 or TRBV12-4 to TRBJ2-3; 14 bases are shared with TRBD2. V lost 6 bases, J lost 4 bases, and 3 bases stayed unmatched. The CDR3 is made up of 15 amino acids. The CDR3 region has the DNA TGTGCCAGCAGCGGGACTAGCGGGAGATCAGATACGCAGTATTTT. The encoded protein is CASSGTSGRSDTQYF.

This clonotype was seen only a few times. This chain's CDR3 is CASSTPSGRAQETQYF. The DNA of the CDR3 is TGCGCCAGCAGCACCCCTAGCGGGAGGGCCCAAGAGACCCAGTACTTC. The chain uses TRBV5-1 and TRBJ2-5; 12 positions match TRBD2. Per the germline V gene, CDR1 is SGHRS and CDR2 is YFSETQ. This CDR3 spans 16 amino acids. V dropped 4 bases and J dropped 1; count of bases not matched to a gene: 5.

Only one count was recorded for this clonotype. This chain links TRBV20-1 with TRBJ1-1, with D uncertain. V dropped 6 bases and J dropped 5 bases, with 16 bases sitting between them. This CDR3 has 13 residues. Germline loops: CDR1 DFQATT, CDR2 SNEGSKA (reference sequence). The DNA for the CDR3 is TGCAGTGCCCCCGTGGGCGCGAGGACTGAAGCTTTCTTT. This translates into CSAPVGARTEAFF.

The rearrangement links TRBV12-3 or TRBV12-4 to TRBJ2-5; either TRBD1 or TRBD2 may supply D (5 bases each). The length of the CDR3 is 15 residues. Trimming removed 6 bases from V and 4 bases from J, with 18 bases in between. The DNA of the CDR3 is TGTGCCAGCAGCAATCTACTAGGGACCCGAGAGACCCAGTACTTC. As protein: CASSNLLGTRETQYF.

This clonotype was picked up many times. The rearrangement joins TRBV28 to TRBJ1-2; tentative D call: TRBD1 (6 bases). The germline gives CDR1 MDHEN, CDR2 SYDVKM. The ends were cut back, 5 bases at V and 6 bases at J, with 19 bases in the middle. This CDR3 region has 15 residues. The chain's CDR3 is CASSRQDSLYNGYTF. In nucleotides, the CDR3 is TGTGCCAGCAGTCGACAGGATTCGTTATATAATGGCTACACCTTC.

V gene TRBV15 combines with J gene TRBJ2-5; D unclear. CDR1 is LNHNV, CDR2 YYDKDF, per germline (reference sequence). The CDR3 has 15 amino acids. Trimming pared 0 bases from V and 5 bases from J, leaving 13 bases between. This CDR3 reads CATSRDNKAGETQYF. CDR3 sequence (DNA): TGTGCCACCAGCAGAGATAACAAGGCCGGGGAGACCCAGTACTTC.